This passage covers 10 T cell receptor beta chains from one sample sequenced in a study of shared T cell receptors in the human thymus. Repertoires were generated with immunoSEQ multiplex PCR, while TCRdb's copy carries only in-frame clones and drops some. The sample shows roughly 550,000 clones, 78% of them seen only once. This sample was shared with a second study, whose subject was human thymus T cells.

The sequenced sample consisted of thymocytes. Receptor source: a boy younger than two with a congenital heart defect.

This clone was observed a handful of times. This rearrangement joins TRBV27 to TRBJ2-1, with 14 bases identical to TRBD2. CDR3 length: 18 amino acids. The V gene's germline CDR1 is MNHEY and CDR2 SMNVEV (reference sequence). V was clipped by 9 bases and J by 7 bases; unmatched bases: 17. CDR3 in amino acids: CARSGQGGTSGSMNEQFF. The CDR3 DNA sequence: TGTGCCAGATCTGGACAGGGTGGGACTAGCGGGAGCATGAATGAGCAGTTCTTC.

This clone appeared a single time. This chain connects TRBV9 to TRBJ1-1, with D possibly being TRBD1 (5 bases). CDR1 and CDR2 from the germline V gene are SGDLS and YYNGEE. V was cut by 2 bases and J by 1 base, with 9 bases left in between. This CDR3 contains 14 residues. The CDR3 DNA follows: TGTGCCAGCAGCGTGACAGAGACGAACACTGAAGCTTTCTTT. Its protein product is CASSVTETNTEAFF.

The V gene is TRBV19, the J gene TRBJ2-3, with D tentatively TRBD2 (5 bases). The CDR3 length is 16 residues. V lost 7 bases and J lost 7, with 24 bases in between. Germline V lookup: CDR1 LNHDA, CDR2 SQIVND (reference sequence). In DNA, the CDR3 is TGTGCCAGTACCCTTCCCCCCGGGAAGCGTTCGAATACGCAGTATTTT. Protein product: CASTLPPGKRSNTQYF.

V gene TRBV7-9 combines with J gene TRBJ1-1, with 7 bases lining up with TRBD1. The CDR3 is 14 amino acids. V lost 3 bases to trimming and J lost 0 bases; unmatched junction nucleotides: 1. Per germline, CDR1 SEHNR and CDR2 FQNEAQ (reference sequence). DNA of the CDR3: TGTGCCAGCAGCTTTGGACAGGTGAACACTGAAGCTTTCTTT. As protein: CASSFGQVNTEAFF.

V usage is TRBV6-5 and J usage is TRBJ2-1, with 10 bases lining up with TRBD1. The CDR3 covers 15 residues. CDR1 is MNHEY, CDR2 SVGAGI, per germline. The V segment lost 5 bases and the J segment 0 bases; nucleotides outside the gene matches: 1. DNA of the CDR3: TGTGCCAGCAGTAGGGACAGGGGCTCCTACAATGAGCAGTTCTTC. It is translated as CASSRDRGSYNEQFF.

The chain couples TRBV14 to TRBJ2-5; the match to TRBD1 covers 8 bases. The CDR3 totals 16 residues. Germline CDR1 and CDR2: SGHDN and FVKESK. The V gene end was trimmed by 1 base and the J gene end by 2 bases; junction bases not matched to a gene: 6. CDR3 residues: CASSQAKHRGQETQYF. CDR3 bases: TGTGCCAGCAGCCAAGCGAAACACAGGGGGCAAGAGACCCAGTACTTC.

The chain combines TRBV6-5 with TRBJ2-7; 8 nucleotides line up with TRBD1. The length of the CDR3 is 16 residues. Germline CDR1 reads MNHEY; CDR2 reads SVGAGI. The J segment lost 0 bases and the V segment lost 0 bases, leaving 4 bases of the junction unmatched. In DNA, the CDR3 is TGTGCCAGCAGTTACTCCCGACAGGGGAGCTCCTACGAGCAGTACTTC. Protein sequence: CASSYSRQGSSYEQYF.

This chain joins TRBV14 and TRBJ2-7; a possible D gene is TRBD1 (6 bases). V was pared by 4 bases and J by 3 bases, with 16 bases between. This CDR3 is 15 amino acids long. Looked up from germline, CDR1 is SGHDN and CDR2 is FVKESK. The CDR3 spells CASSLAGVTVYEQYF. CDR3 coding DNA: TGTGCCAGCAGCCTTGCAGGGGTGACGGTCTACGAGCAGTACTTC.

The chain joins TRBV5-1 to TRBJ1-2, with D perhaps TRBD1 (6 bases). In germline, CDR1 is SGHRS, CDR2 YFSETQ. The CDR3 extends over 15 amino acids. The V end lost 0 bases, the J end lost 2 bases, and 11 bases lay between the germline ends. CDR3 nucleotides: TGCGCCAGCAGCTTGGTGTCAGGGGAAAACTATGGCTACACCTTC. Translation: CASSLVSGENYGYTF.

The V call is TRBV28, the J call TRBJ2-1, with TRBD2 identical over 9 bases. The CDR3 covers 15 residues. CDR1 and CDR2 from the germline V gene are MDHEN and SYDVKM. V gave up 0 bases and J gave up 8 bases; unmatched junction bases: 5. CDR3 nucleotides: TGTGCCAGCAGTTTATGGCGGGAGGGCCAGGATGAGCAGTTCTTC. It encodes CASSLWREGQDEQFF.